This is a list of T cell receptor beta chains from one sample in a study of cytomegalovirus exposure and HLA in healthy donors. TCRdb's table, derived via immunoSEQ multiplex PCR, lists solely in-frame clones and lacks some. The sample lists approximately 150,000 clones; 70% to 90% were seen once. The sequenced sample consisted of PBMCs. Receptor source: a woman in her thirties or forties in good health and CMV-seropositive. CDR3s include the opening cysteine and the closing phenylalanine or tryptophan. The D gene is left open where the match is weak. Where a row states a size, it is once, few, many or the class of an expanded clone; other rows omit it.

>TRBD2|TRBJ2-5|TRBV4-1|.
TGCGCCAGCAGCCAGGGACTAGCGTCTGAGACCCAGTACTTC
CASSQGLASETQYF
>.|TRBJ1-3|TRBV28|.
TGTGCCAGCAGTACCCAGGGGTATCCCTCTGGAAACACCATATATTTT
CASSTQGYPSGNTIYF
>.|TRBJ1-2|TRBV18|.
TGTGCCAGCTCACTGAGGGGGATCAACTATGGCTACACCTTC
CASSLRGINYGYTF
>TRBD1|TRBJ2-7|TRBV28|.
TGTGCCAGCTCCTCGGGACAGGGGACTTACGAGCAGTACTTC
CASSSGQGTYEQYF
>.|TRBJ1-5|TRBV19|.
TGTGCCAGTAGGAATCGGGGACGGGGGGCAGGAAAAAGCAATCAGCCCCAGCATTTT
CASRNRGRGAGKSNQPQHF
>.|TRBJ1-3|TRBV6-4|.
TGTGCCAGCAGTGACTCTTCCGCTAGCTCTGGAAACACCATATATTTT
CASSDSSASSGNTIYF
>TRBD1|TRBJ2-5|TRBV6-5|.
TGTGCCAGCAGTGATTCAGGGGGTCGGGAGACCCAGTACTTC
CASSDSGGRETQYF
>TRBD1|TRBJ2-7|TRBV29-1|.
TGCAGCGTCGGCGCAGGGGGCTCGTCCTACGAGCAGTACTTC
CSVGAGGSSYEQYF
>TRBD1|TRBJ1-2|TRBV7-9|.
TGTGCCAGCAGCTTAGTCGTCCAGGGGGACGGGGGCTACACCTTC
CASSLVVQGDGGYTF
>TRBD1|TRBJ1-1|TRBV5-1|.
TGCGCCAGCAGCTCACGGACAGGGGTGAACACTGAAGCTTTCTTT
CASSSRTGVNTEAFF
>.|TRBJ1-6|TRBV27|.
TGTGCCAGCAGTTTATCGTCGGGACTTCTGAATTCACCCCTCCACTTT
CASSLSSGLLNSPLHF
>TRBD1|TRBJ2-7|TRBV25-1|.
TGTGCCAGCAGAATGGGGACAGGGGGCGGCGAGCAGTACTTC
CASRMGTGGGEQYF
>TRBD1|TRBJ1-1|TRBV18|few
TGTGCCAGCTCACTAAAGACAGGGGGGATGAACACTGAAGCTTTCTTT
CASSLKTGGMNTEAFF
>TRBD2|TRBJ2-2|TRBV7-3|.
TGTGCCAGCAGCCGAGGACTAGTTCCTACCGGGGAGCTGTTTTTT
CASSRGLVPTGELFF
>.|TRBJ2-5|TRBV5-4|.
TGTGCCAGCAGCTTGGGTGCGGGCGAGACCCAGTACTTC
CASSLGAGETQYF
>TRBD1|TRBJ2-5|TRBV7-6|.
TGTGCCAGCAGCTTAGTTCCGGGACAGGGGGGACAAGAGACCCAGTACTTC
CASSLVPGQGGQETQYF
>.|TRBJ1-6|TRBV12-2|once
TGTGCAAGTCGCGATCTCCACAGGGGGCTCATTTCACCCCTCCACTTT
CASRDLHRGLISPLHF
>.|TRBJ2-1|TRBV5-6|.
TGTGCCAGCAGCAGGAGGGATGAGCAGTTCTTC
CASSRRDEQFF
>.|TRBJ2-7|TRBV30|few
TGTGCCTGGAGTGTATCTGTCGAGCAGTACTTC
CAWSVSVEQYF
>TRBD2|TRBJ2-3|TRBV5-1|.
TGCGCCAGCAGCCCTAGCGGGGGGTACACAGATACGCAGTATTTT
CASSPSGGYTDTQYF
>.|TRBJ2-1|TRBV6-1|.
TGTGCCAGCAGTGAAGCGGGTCGGGATCGCTCCTGGGATGAGCAGTTCTTC
CASSEAGRDRSWDEQFF
>TRBD1|TRBJ1-2|TRBV9|few
TGTGCCAGCAGCCCGGTCGGGACAGCTAACTATGGCTACACCTTC
CASSPVGTANYGYTF
>.|TRBJ2-5|TRBV11-2|.
TGTGCCTCCGGGGTCGGGCGCCAAGAGACCCAGTACTTC
CASGVGRQETQYF
>.|TRBJ2-7|TRBV5-1|.
TGCGCCAGCAGCCCCCGACCCTTAGCAGTAGGAGCGGGTCTATTCTACGAGCAGTACTTC
CASSPRPLAVGAGLFYEQYF
>.|TRBJ2-5|TRBV2|.
TGTGCCAGCAGTTACTTATATTTAAAAGAGACCCAGTACTTC
CASSYLYLKETQYF
>.|TRBJ1-1|TRBV27|.
TGTGCCAGCAGTGAACAGATTCGGGGCACTGAAGCTTTCTTT
CASSEQIRGTEAFF
>.|TRBJ2-2|TRBV5-4|.
TGTGCCAGCAGCCCGCAGGGGTTCGGGGAGCTGTTTTTT
CASSPQGFGELFF
>.|TRBJ1-5|TRBV4-2|few
TGTGCCAGCAGCCAAGAGAGATTCCCTAATCAGCCCCAGCATTTT
CASSQERFPNQPQHF
>.|TRBJ1-1|TRBV7-2|.
TGTGCCAGCAGCTTAGATCGGGGAACGAACACTGAAGCTTTCTTT
CASSLDRGTNTEAFF
>TRBD1|TRBJ1-1|TRBV30|.
TGTGCCTGGAGTTACAGGACAGGAAACACTGAAGCTTTCTTT
CAWSYRTGNTEAFF
>.|TRBJ2-3|TRBV27|.
TGTGCCAGCAGGTCAGCAGATACGCAGTATTTT
CASRSADTQYF
>.|TRBJ1-4|TRBV4-2|.
TGTGCCAGCAGCCAATACTCGCCCTGGGAGGAGGGTGAAAAACTGTTTTTT
CASSQYSPWEEGEKLFF
>.|TRBJ1-1|TRBV10-1|.
TGCGCCAGCAGTGGGACAAGATCCGGAGAAGCTTTCTTT
CASSGTRSGEAFF
>.|TRBJ2-1|TRBV5-4|.
TGTGCCAGCAGCTTGATCACGGGCTCCTACAATGAGCAGTTCTTC
CASSLITGSYNEQFF
>.|TRBJ1-3|TRBV4-1|.
TGCGCCAGCAGCCTATGGACAGCCTCTGGAAACACCATATATTTT
CASSLWTASGNTIYF
>.|TRBJ1-2|TRBV30|.
TGTGCCTGGATGCGGTTGGGTAACTATGGCTACACCTTC
CAWMRLGNYGYTF
>.|TRBJ2-1|TRBV7-9|.
TGTGCCAGCAGCTTCGGGGTACGGGATGAGCAGTTCTTC
CASSFGVRDEQFF
>TRBD1|TRBJ1-2|TRBV7-9|.
TGTGCCAGCAGCAAACAGGGGGCTCAGGGCTACACCTTC
CASSKQGAQGYTF
>TRBD1|TRBJ2-5|TRBV27|.
TGTGCCAGCAGTCCTGTGACCGGGACAGGGGAAGAGACCCAGTACTTC
CASSPVTGTGEETQYF
>.|TRBJ1-1|TRBV4-3|.
TGCGCCAGCAGCCAATCGGGAGGGAGGAACACTGAAGCTTTCTTT
CASSQSGGRNTEAFF
>.|TRBJ2-1|TRBV5-5|few
TGTGCCAGCAGCTTCCCAGGGATCAATGAGCAGTTCTTC
CASSFPGINEQFF
>TRBD1|TRBJ1-1|TRBV6-5|.
TGTGCCAGCAGTACCCAGACAGGGGCCACTGAAGCTTTCTTT
CASSTQTGATEAFF